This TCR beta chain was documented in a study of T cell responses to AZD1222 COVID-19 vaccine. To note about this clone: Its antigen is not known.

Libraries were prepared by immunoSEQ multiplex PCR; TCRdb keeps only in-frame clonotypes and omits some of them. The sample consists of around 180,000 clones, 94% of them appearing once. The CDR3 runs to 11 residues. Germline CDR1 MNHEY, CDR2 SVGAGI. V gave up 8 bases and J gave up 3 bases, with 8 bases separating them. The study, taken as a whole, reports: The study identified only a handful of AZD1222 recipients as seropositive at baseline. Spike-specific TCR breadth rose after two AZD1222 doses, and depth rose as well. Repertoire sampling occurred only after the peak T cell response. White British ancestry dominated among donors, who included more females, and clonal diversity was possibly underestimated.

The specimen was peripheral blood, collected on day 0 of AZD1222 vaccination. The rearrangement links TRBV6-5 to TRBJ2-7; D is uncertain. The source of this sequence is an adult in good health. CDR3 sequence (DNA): TGTGCCAGCTCAAAGAACTACGAGCAGTACTTC. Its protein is CASSKNYEQYF.